The clone carrying this T cell receptor (beta chain) has more than one count but fewer than ten. Its antigen remains unidentified. Trimming took 8 bases from V and 7 from J, leaving 8 bases between them. The length of the CDR3 is 9 residues. CDR1 SQVTM and CDR2 ANQGSEA come from the germline V gene. Together with a sample-barcoded 5' primer, a J-beta primer mix was included in a second PCR lasting about 7 to 11 cycles. One entry per CDR3 protein, called by TCRdb with MiXCR from the 5' RACE reads. This sample has about 640,000 distinct CDR3 sequences; about 53% occur once, and the top ten carry 35% to 40%. This record comes from a study of blood T cells in healthy people across ages. Findings and caveats of the study: It was the long-lived donors that had more naive CD4+ cells and higher diversity than aged donors.

This chain joins TRBV29-1 and TRBJ1-2; D uncertain. This TCR was recovered from a man aged 60 to 75 in good health. Sequenced material: blood. In nucleotides, the CDR3 is TGCAGCTCAGACGGTGGCTACACCTTC. This encodes CSSDGGYTF.